A single sample is the source of the 19 T cell receptor beta chains below, sequenced in a study of T cell repertoires in cytomegalovirus infection. TCRdb used MiXCR to reprocess the reads, holding one entry per CDR3 protein. The sample includes about 740,000 distinct CDR3 sequences, 35% to 45% of them seen just once. Source material: PBMCs. These receptors all come from a human donor in good health (CMV status not recorded). Some clones in this sample may be carry-over from other donors' samples.

The gene calls are TRBV30 and TRBJ2-1; D unclear. The length of the CDR3 is 12 residues. Germline CDR1 and CDR2: GTSNPN and SVGIG (reference sequence). Trimming took 3 bases from V and 9 from J, leaving 12 bases between them. The CDR3 protein is CAWSNYLGEQFF. The CDR3 nucleotides read TGTGCCTGGAGCAATTATCTGGGTGAGCAGTTCTTC.

In its sample, this clonotype was seen a few times. This rearrangement joins TRBV5-4 to TRBJ2-2, with D possibly called TRBD1 or TRBD2 (6 bases each). V was shortened by 4 bases and J by 0 bases, with 10 bases between the two germline ends. The CDR3 has 15 residues. Germline V gives CDR1 SGHNT, CDR2 YYREEE (reference sequence). The CDR3 nucleotides read TGTGCCAGCAGCCGGGGGCGCTCGAACACCGGGGAGCTGTTTTTT. It specifies CASSRGRSNTGELFF.

Notes on this clonotype: This likely comes from a read error, as the CDR3 has no conserved phenylalanine or tryptophan at its end. This chain joins TRBV7-2 and TRBJ1-4, with 9 bases lining up with TRBD1. CDR1 is SGHTA and CDR2 is FQGNSA in the germline V gene. V lost 1 base and J lost 0; bases outside the gene matches: 0. This CDR3 spans 16 amino acids. The CDR3 nucleotides are TGTGCCAGCAGCTTAGGGACAGGGGCAACTAATGAAAAACTGTTTTTG. This translates into CASSLGTGATNEKLFL.

This clonotype was detected a few times. The chain couples TRBV20-1 to TRBJ1-4; TRBD1 aligns across 7 bases. Germline V lookup: CDR1 DFQATT, CDR2 SNEGSKA (reference sequence). The CDR3 sequence is 13 residues long. J was trimmed by 8 bases and V by 5 bases; bases with no gene match: 8. The CDR3 DNA follows: TGCAGTGCTCCAGGGGGAATTCGAGAAAAACTGTTTTTT. Protein product: CSAPGGIREKLFF.

The table lists this clonotype with a few counts. This chain uses TRBV5-4 with TRBJ2-3, with D maybe TRBD1 (6 bases). The CDR3 is made up of 14 amino acids. Trimming stripped 7 bases from V and 5 bases from J, with 17 bases between. Germline CDR1 SGHNT, CDR2 YYREEE (reference sequence). The CDR3 region has the DNA TGTGCCAGCGGCACAGGGTCCCGGGGAGATACGCAGTATTTT. Its protein product is CASGTGSRGDTQYF. The full variable domain, its missing parts supplied by reference TRBV5-4 and TRBJ2-3, is ETGVTQSPTHLIKTRGQQVTLRCSSQSGHNTVSWYQQALGQGPQFIFQYYREEENGRGNFPPRFSGLQFPNYSSELNVNALELDDSALYLCASGTGSRGDTQYFGPGTRLTVL.

This clonotype has more than one count but fewer than ten. This chain links TRBV6-5 with TRBJ1-6; D call uncertain. The germline CDR1 and CDR2 sequences are MNHEY and SVGAGI. The CDR3 is made up of 15 amino acids. Deletions cut 7 bases from V and 8 bases from J, with 18 bases between. CDR3 region: CASTTTQQRYSPLHF. CDR3 DNA sequence: TGTGCCAGCACCACAACCCAACAGAGATATTCACCCCTCCACTTT.

This rearrangement joins TRBV30 to TRBJ1-4; no definite D call. Trimming removed 3 bases at V and 0 bases at J, with 11 bases between. Germline V CDR1 and CDR2: GTSNPN, SVGIG (reference sequence). The CDR3 consists of 15 residues. The CDR3 nucleotides read TGTGCCTGGAGCCCGGGCCTCACAACTAATGAAAAACTGTTTTTT. The encoded protein is CAWSPGLTTNEKLFF.

The gene calls are TRBV2 and TRBJ1-2; a weak D match, TRBD1 (5 bases). This CDR3 is built from 12 residues. Trimming left V 8 bases short and J 6 bases short, with 13 bases between. CDR1 and CDR2 (germline): SNHLY, FYNNEI. The CDR3 nucleotides read TGTGCCAGCTTAGGGACGAGAGATGGCTACACCTTC. It codes for CASLGTRDGYTF.

The V call is TRBV18, the J call TRBJ2-5, with 8 bases fitting TRBD1. J gave up 5 bases and V 7 bases, and 9 bases lay outside the gene matches. CDR1 and CDR2 (germline): KGHSH, LQKENI. The CDR3 is made up of 14 amino acids. The CDR3 DNA is TGTGCCAGCTACCCGGACAGGGAGGAGGAGACCCAGTACTTC. Its protein product is CASYPDREEETQYF.

Turning to this clonotype: No conserved phenylalanine or tryptophan is present at the end of the CDR3, so a read error is the likely explanation. CDR3 region: CASSSPAPPTEAIETQYL. In DNA, the CDR3 is TGTGCCAGCAGCTCACCAGCACCCCCGACGGAGGCAATAGAGACCCAGTACTTA. V usage is TRBV7-2 and J usage is TRBJ2-5; weak D call: TRBD2 (5 bases). Germline V gene lookup returns CDR1 SGHTA and CDR2 FQGNSA. The CDR3 contains 18 residues. Trimming took off 4 bases at V and 4 bases at J, with 25 bases between the two ends.

The rearrangement links TRBV4-1 to TRBJ1-4; 9 bases line up with TRBD1. Trimming took 0 bases from V and 8 from J; bases not matched to a gene: 4. Germline V CDR1 and CDR2: MGHRA, YSYEKL. The CDR3 consists of 15 residues. The CDR3 DNA is TGCGCCAGCAGCCAAGATACCGGGACAGGGGAAAAACTGTTTTTT. Its translation is CASSQDTGTGEKLFF.

This clonotype has more than one count but fewer than ten. CDR3 in DNA: TGTGCCAGCAGAGGGGGGGAAAAACTGTTTTTT. It translates to CASRGGEKLFF. The V and J genes are TRBV2 and TRBJ1-4; D possibly corresponds to TRBD1 (6 bases). The V and J ends lost 6 bases and 8 bases respectively, with 7 bases between them. Germline loops: CDR1 SNHLY, CDR2 FYNNEI. There are 11 residues in the CDR3.

This clonotype was observed a few times. The chain uses TRBV10-3 and TRBJ2-1; D remains unclear. Trimming removed 6 bases from V and 0 bases from J, with 9 bases in between. This CDR3 spans 14 amino acids. Germline V gene sequence: CDR1 ENHRY, CDR2 SYGVKD. The CDR3 spells CAIRYSSSYNEQFF. The CDR3 nucleotides read TGTGCCATCAGATACTCATCCTCCTACAATGAGCAGTTCTTC.

This clonotype was counted only a few times. The chain has TRBV25-1 and TRBJ2-5; 10 bases line up with TRBD1. CDR1 MGHDK and CDR2 SYGVNS come from the germline V gene. The CDR3 is 16 amino acids. J lost 5 bases, V lost 1 base, and 7 bases had no gene match. Written as DNA, the CDR3 is TGTGCCAGCAGTGAATGGGGGACAGGGGCCTGGGAGACCCAGTACTTC. It specifies CASSEWGTGAWETQYF. The whole variable domain, filled in from reference TRBV25-1 and TRBJ2-5, reads EADIYQTPRYLVIGTGKKITLECSQTMGHDKMYWYQQDPGMELHLIHYSYGVNSTEKGDLSSESTVSRIRTEHFPLTLESARPSHTSQYLCASSEWGTGAWETQYFGPGTRLLVL.

The rearrangement uses TRBV7-8 and TRBJ2-2; D is ambiguous. The V end lost 1 base, the J end lost 0 bases, and 9 bases lay between the germline ends. This CDR3 comprises 16 residues. CDR1 SGHVS and CDR2 FQNEAQ come from the germline V gene. The DNA for the CDR3 is TGTGCCAGCAGCTTAGATGAAACCCCGAACACCGGGGAGCTGTTTTTT. Its protein is CASSLDETPNTGELFF. The full variable domain, in which reference TRBV7-8 and TRBJ2-2 provide the parts outside the CDR3, is GAGVSQSPRYKVAKRGQDVALRCDPISGHVSLFWYQQALGQGPEFLTYFQNEAQLDKSGLPSDRFFAERPEGSVSTLKIQRTQQEDSAVYLCASSLDETPNTGELFFGEGSRLTVL.

The rearrangement uses TRBV6-1 and TRBJ1-1; maybe TRBD1 (5 bases). The CDR3 runs to 16 residues. Germline V gene lookup returns CDR1 MNHNS and CDR2 SASEGT. V lost 6 bases, J lost 10 bases, and 27 bases lay in between. In nucleotides, the CDR3 is TGTGCCAGCAGCCCCAGTCCCCAGGGTCCCTGGTCTGCAGCTTTCTTT. Protein product: CASSPSPQGPWSAAFF.

In this sample, this clonotype turned up once. An end of the junction does not agree with germline; a read error may underlie this. This chain joins TRBV10-3 and TRBJ2-4; 7 bases align to TRBD2. Germline CDR1 and CDR2: ENHRY and SYGVKD. This CDR3 contains 15 residues. The chain's CDR3 is CAIRVSGTGSSIPYF. The CDR3 region has the DNA TGTGCCATCAGGGTAAGCGGGACGGGTTCAAGCATTCCGTACTTC.

The table lists this clonotype with a few counts. The chain recombines TRBV6-2 or TRBV6-3 with TRBJ1-1; TRBD1 aligns across 8 bases. J lost 5 bases, V lost 2 bases, and 13 bases had no gene match. CDR1 is MNHEY, CDR2 SVGEGT, per germline. This CDR3 has 17 amino acids. As DNA, the CDR3 is TGTGCCAGCAGTTACCCCAGAGGACAGGGCGGGAGGACTGAAGCTTTCTTT. Translation gives CASSYPRGQGGRTEAFF.

This clonotype was recorded a few times. For the CDR3, the DNA is TGTGCTAGTGGGGGTAGCGGGAGGGCCCGCAATGAGCAGTTCTTC. Protein: CASGGSGRARNEQFF. The V and J genes are TRBV12-5 and TRBJ2-1; 11 nucleotides align to TRBD2. CDR1 is LGHNT and CDR2 is FRNRAP in the germline V gene. The CDR3 totals 15 residues. V lost 6 bases and J lost 6; bases outside the gene matches: 7.